A single sample is the source of the 10 T cell receptor beta chains below, sequenced in a study of neurological immune-mediated disorders (dated by TCRdb to the late 2010s). Library preparation employed 5' RACE. The instrument given in TCRdb is Illumina HiSeq 2500. TCRdb cleaned the public reads at Q25 with fastp, built clones with MiXCR and kept in-frame beta chains. Entries that share a CDR3 protein sequence are merged under the most common genes and DNA. Recorded for this sample are more than 45,000 distinct CDR3 sequences; 3% to 4.5% of them occurred a single time. The ten largest clonotypes hold about 3% of the sample. The sequenced sample consisted of PBMCs. The receptors come from a woman in her twenties or thirties with multiple sclerosis.

This clonotype was found a few times. The V call is TRBV29-1, the J call TRBJ2-7; TRBD1 matches 8 bases. The CDR3 is 12 amino acids. V lost 4 bases to trimming and J lost 5 bases; unmatched junction nucleotides: 4. The germline CDR1 and CDR2 sequences are SQVTM and ANQGSEA. The CDR3 is CSVGTGGNEQYF. CDR3 nucleotide sequence: TGCAGCGTTGGAACAGGGGGGAACGAGCAGTACTTC.

This clonotype came up many times. The chain is built from TRBV4-3 and TRBJ2-7, with 10 bases fitting TRBD2. Per germline, CDR1 LGHNA and CDR2 YSLEER. V lost 1 base and J lost 7; bases outside the gene matches: 4. CDR3 length equals 14 residues. CDR3 amino acids: CASSQGALAGEQYF. CDR3 nucleotide sequence: TGCGCCAGCAGCCAAGGGGCACTAGCGGGGGAGCAGTACTTC.

Many counts were recorded for this clonotype. The chain uses TRBV4-1 and TRBJ2-7, with 9 bases fitting TRBD2. This CDR3 has 15 amino acids. Germline CDR1 reads MGHRA; CDR2 reads YSYEKL. V shed 4 bases and J 4 bases; nucleotides not matched to a gene: 8. The CDR3 here is CASSPIAGVGYEQYF. The CDR3 DNA reads as TGCGCCAGCAGCCCAATAGCGGGAGTAGGGTACGAGCAGTACTTC.

Concerning this clonotype: Just one base apart from a much larger clone, this may be a read error. V gene TRBV20-1 combines with J gene TRBJ2-7; D might be TRBD2 (6 bases). Germline CDR1 is DFQATT and CDR2 is SNEGSKA (reference sequence). V lost 2 bases to trimming and J lost 7 bases, with 12 bases between them. CDR3 size: 12 residues. The CDR3 region is CSARRASEEQYF. CDR3 sequence (DNA): TGCAGTGCTAGACGGGCTAGCGAAGAGCAGTACTTC.

In this sample, this clonotype turned up many times. The chain links TRBV5-5 to TRBJ1-3, with 8 bases aligning to TRBD1. The CDR3 contains 15 residues. V lost 5 bases to trimming and J lost 4 bases; unmatched junction nucleotides: 8. CDR1 and CDR2 from the germline V gene are SGHKS and YYEKEE (reference sequence). The CDR3 sequence is CASSYQGAPGNTIYF. For the CDR3, the DNA is TGTGCCAGCAGTTACCAGGGGGCTCCAGGAAACACCATATATTTT.

This clonotype was seen more than once but under ten times. The gene calls are TRBV5-4 and TRBJ2-3; D is unresolved. Germline assignment: CDR1 SGHNT and CDR2 YYREEE (reference sequence). The CDR3 sequence is 15 residues long. The germline V and J ends were trimmed by 0 bases and 2 bases, with 10 bases remaining between them. DNA of the CDR3: TGTGCCAGCAGCTTGGTTTTTGGGGACACAGATACGCAGTATTTT. Translated: CASSLVFGDTDTQYF.

In its sample, this clonotype was seen many times. This chain links TRBV3-1 with TRBJ2-6, with TRBD2 matching 8 bases. This CDR3 is 17 amino acids long. Germline trimming cut 1 base from V and 2 bases from J; bases unmatched to any gene: 4. CDR1 is LGHDT, CDR2 YNNKEL, per germline (reference sequence). Here the CDR3 reads CASSQASGGAGANVLTF. In nucleotides, the CDR3 is TGTGCCAGCAGCCAAGCAAGCGGGGGAGCTGGGGCCAACGTCCTGACTTTC.

This clonotype has a handful of counts. The chain combines TRBV28 with TRBJ2-7, with 8 bases matching TRBD1. Losses at the gene ends were 6 bases for V and 6 bases for J; bases not matched to a gene: 13. The length of the CDR3 is 15 residues. Germline CDR1 MDHEN, CDR2 SYDVKM. The CDR3 spells CASSLRGRQAGEQYF. The CDR3 DNA sequence: TGTGCCAGCAGCCTCAGGGGGCGCCAAGCCGGCGAGCAGTACTTC. Combining the CDR3 with reference TRBV28 and TRBJ2-7 gives the whole variable domain DVKVTQSSRYLVKRTGEKVFLECVQDMDHENMFWYRQDPGLGLRLIYFSYDVKMKEKGDIPEGYSVSREKKERFSLILESASTNQTSMYLCASSLRGRQAGEQYFGPGTRLTVT.

Concerning this clonotype itself: Given a much more abundant clone one base away, this may be a read error. The rearrangement links TRBV7-2 to TRBJ1-5; D not resolved. The CDR3 runs 15 residues. Germline V gives CDR1 SGHTA, CDR2 FQGNSA. CDR3 in DNA: TGTGCCAGCAGCAGACGGACGGGCCCTGGGCAGCCCCAGAATTTT. Translation gives CASSRRTGPGQPQNF.

This clonotype was seen ten or more times. DNA for the CDR3: TGCGCCAGCAGCCTAGCGGGGGAGATGGGCTATGGCTACACCTTC. Its protein product is CASSLAGEMGYGYTF. V and J are TRBV5-1 and TRBJ1-2; tentatively, D is TRBD1 (5 bases). Trimming took 4 bases from V and 4 from J, leaving 17 bases between them. The CDR3 consists of 15 residues. Per the germline V gene, CDR1 is SGHRS and CDR2 is YFSETQ.